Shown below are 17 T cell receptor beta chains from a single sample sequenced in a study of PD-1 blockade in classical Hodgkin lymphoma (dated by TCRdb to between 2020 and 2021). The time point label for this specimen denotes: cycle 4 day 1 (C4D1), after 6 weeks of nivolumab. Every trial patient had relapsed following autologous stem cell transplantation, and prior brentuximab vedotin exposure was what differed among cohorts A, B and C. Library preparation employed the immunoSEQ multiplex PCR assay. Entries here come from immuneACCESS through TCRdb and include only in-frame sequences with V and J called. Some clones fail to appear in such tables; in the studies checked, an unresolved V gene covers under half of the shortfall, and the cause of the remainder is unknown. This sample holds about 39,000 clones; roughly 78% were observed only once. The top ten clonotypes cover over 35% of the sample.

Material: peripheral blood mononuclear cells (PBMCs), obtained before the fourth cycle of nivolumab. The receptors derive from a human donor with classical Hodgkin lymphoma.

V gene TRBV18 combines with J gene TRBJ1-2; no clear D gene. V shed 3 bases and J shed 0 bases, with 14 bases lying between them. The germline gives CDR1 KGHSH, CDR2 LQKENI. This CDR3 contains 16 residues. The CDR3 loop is CASSPQFGRSNYGYTF. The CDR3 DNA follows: TGTGCCAGCTCACCTCAATTCGGGAGATCTAACTATGGCTACACCTTC.

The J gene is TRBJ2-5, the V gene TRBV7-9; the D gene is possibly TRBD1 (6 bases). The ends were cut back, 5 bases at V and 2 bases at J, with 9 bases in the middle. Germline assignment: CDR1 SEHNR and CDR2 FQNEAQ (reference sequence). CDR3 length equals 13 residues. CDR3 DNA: TGTGCCAGCAGCCTGGACAGTCAAGAGACCCAGTACTTC. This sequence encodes CASSLDSQETQYF.

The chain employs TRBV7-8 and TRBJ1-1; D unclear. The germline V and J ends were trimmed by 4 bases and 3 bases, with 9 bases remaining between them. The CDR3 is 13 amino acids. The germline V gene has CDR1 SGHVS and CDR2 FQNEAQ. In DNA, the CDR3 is TGTGCCAGCAGCTACCTGCCGGACACTGAAGCTTTCTTT. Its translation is CASSYLPDTEAFF.

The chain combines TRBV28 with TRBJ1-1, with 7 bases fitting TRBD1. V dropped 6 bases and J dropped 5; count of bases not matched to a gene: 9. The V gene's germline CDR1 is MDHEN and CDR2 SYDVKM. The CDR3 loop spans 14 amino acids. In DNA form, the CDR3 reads TGTGCCAGCAGACGCACAGGGGTCGGGACTGAAGCTTTCTTT. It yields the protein CASRRTGVGTEAFF.

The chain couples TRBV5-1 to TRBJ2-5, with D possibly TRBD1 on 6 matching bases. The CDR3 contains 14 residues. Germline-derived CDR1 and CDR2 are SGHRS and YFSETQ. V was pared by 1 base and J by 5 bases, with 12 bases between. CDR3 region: CASSLPGARETQYF. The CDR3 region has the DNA TGCGCCAGCAGCTTGCCAGGGGCGCGGGAGACCCAGTACTTC.

The CDR3 loop is CASSYSPGGRSDTQYF. CDR3 bases: TGTGCCAGCAGTTACTCCCCCGGGGGCCGGTCTGATACGCAGTATTTT. The chain recombines TRBV6-5 with TRBJ2-3; D is possibly TRBD1 or TRBD2 (6 bases each). V was trimmed by 0 bases and J by 6 bases, leaving 16 bases between them. The CDR3 sequence is 16 residues long. Germline V CDR1 and CDR2: MNHEY, SVGAGI.

The CDR3 loop reads CASSFAAASTDTQYF. For the CDR3, the DNA is TGTGCCAGCAGCTTCGCGGCAGCTAGCACAGATACGCAGTATTTT. The gene calls are TRBV5-5 and TRBJ2-3; D uncertain. The CDR3 totals 15 residues. From germline, CDR1 is SGHKS and CDR2 YYEKEE (reference sequence). V gave up 2 bases and J gave up 0 bases, with 10 bases separating them.

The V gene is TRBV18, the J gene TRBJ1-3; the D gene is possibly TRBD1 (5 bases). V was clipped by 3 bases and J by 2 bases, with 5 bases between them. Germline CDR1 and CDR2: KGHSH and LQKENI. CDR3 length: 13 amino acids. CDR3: CASSPDTGNTIYF. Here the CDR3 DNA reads TGTGCCAGCTCACCGGACACTGGAAACACCATATATTTT.

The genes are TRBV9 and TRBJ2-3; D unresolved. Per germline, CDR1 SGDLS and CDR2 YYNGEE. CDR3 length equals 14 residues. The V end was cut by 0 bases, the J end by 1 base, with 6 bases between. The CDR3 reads CASSVDAGTDTQYF. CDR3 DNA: TGTGCCAGCAGCGTAGACGCAGGCACAGATACGCAGTATTTT.

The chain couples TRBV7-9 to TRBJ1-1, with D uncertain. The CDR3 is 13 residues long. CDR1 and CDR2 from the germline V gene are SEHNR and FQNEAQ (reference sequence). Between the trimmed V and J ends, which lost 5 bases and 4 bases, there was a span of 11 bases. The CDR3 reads CASSPFGGTEAFF. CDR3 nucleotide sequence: TGTGCCAGCAGCCCCTTCGGAGGCACTGAAGCTTTCTTT.

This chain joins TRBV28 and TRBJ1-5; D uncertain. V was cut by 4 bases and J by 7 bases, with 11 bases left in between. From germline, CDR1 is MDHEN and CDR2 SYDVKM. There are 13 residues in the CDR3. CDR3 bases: TGTGCCAGCAGTTGGCAAGTGGAACAGCCCCAGCATTTT. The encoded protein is CASSWQVEQPQHF.

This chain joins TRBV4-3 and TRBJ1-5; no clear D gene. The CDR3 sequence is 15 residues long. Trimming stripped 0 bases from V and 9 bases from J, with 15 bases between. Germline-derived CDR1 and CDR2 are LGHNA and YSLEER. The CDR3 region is CASSQEFAGGRPQHF. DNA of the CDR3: TGCGCCAGCAGCCAAGAATTCGCGGGAGGGCGGCCCCAGCATTTT.

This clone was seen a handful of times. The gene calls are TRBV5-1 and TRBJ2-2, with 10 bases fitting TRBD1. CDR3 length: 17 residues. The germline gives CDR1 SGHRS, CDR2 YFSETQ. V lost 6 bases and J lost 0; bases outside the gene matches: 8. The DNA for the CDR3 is TGCGCCAGCACCACCTGGGGGACAGGGGCGAACACCGGGGAGCTGTTTTTT. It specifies CASTTWGTGANTGELFF.

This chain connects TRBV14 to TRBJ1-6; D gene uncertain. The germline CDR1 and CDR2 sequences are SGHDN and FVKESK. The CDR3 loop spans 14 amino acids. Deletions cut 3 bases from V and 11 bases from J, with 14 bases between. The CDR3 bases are TGTGCCAGCAGCCATGACTTCCGGCGGACACCCCTCCACTTT. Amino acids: CASSHDFRRTPLHF.

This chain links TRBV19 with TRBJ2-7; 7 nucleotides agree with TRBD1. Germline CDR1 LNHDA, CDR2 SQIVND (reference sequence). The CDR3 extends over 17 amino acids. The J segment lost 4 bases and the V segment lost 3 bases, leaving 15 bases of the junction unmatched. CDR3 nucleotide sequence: TGTGCCAGTAGTATCTCTTCCGGGACAGCTGTCGGGTACGAGCAGTACTTC. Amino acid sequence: CASSISSGTAVGYEQYF.

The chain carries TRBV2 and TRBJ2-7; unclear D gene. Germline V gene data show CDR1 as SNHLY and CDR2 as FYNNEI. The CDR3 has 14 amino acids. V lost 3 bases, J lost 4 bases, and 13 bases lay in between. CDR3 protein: CASSEDGALYEQYF. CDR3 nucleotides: TGTGCCAGCAGTGAGGACGGAGCCCTTTACGAGCAGTACTTC.

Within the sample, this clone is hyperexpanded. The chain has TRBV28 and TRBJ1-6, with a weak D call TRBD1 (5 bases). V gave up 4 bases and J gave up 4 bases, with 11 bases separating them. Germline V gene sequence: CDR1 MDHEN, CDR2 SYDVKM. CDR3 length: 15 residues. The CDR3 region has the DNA TGTGCCAGCAGTTCCTATCAGGGTTATAATTCACCCCTCCACTTT. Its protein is CASSSYQGYNSPLHF.